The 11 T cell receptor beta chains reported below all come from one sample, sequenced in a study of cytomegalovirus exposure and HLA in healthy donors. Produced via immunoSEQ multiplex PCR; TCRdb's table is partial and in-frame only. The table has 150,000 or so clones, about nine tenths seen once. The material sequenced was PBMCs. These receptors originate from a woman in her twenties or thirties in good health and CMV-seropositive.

The CDR3 region is CASSGRAYGELFF. The CDR3 DNA is TGTGCCAGCAGTGGCAGGGCTTACGGGGAGCTGTTTTTT. The chain couples TRBV2 to TRBJ2-2; tentative D call: TRBD1 (5 bases). This CDR3 has 13 amino acids. The V gene lost 4 bases and the J gene lost 7 bases, with 10 bases spanning the gap. Germline V gene lookup returns CDR1 SNHLY and CDR2 FYNNEI.

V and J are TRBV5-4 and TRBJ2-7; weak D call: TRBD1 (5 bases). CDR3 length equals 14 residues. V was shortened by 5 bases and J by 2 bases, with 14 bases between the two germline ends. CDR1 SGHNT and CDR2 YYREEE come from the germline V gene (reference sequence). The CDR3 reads CASSYADRPYEQYF. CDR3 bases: TGTGCCAGCAGTTATGCCGACAGACCCTACGAGCAGTACTTC.

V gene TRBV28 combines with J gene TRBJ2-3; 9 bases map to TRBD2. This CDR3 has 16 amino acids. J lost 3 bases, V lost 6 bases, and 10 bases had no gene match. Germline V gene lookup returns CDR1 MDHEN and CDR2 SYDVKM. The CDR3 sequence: CASSLGGSGRTDTQYF. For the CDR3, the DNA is TGTGCCAGCAGCCTCGGAGGTAGCGGGAGAACAGATACGCAGTATTTT.

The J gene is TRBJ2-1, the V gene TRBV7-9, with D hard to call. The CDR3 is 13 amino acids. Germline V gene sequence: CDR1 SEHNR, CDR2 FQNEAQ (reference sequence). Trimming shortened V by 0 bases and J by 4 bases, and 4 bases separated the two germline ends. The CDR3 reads CASSLAPYNEQFF. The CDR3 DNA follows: TGTGCCAGCAGCTTAGCCCCTTACAATGAGCAGTTCTTC.

The CDR3 region is CASSLGTGGGETQYF. CDR3 nucleotide sequence: TGCGCCAGCAGCTTGGGGACAGGGGGAGGAGAGACCCAGTACTTC. The chain recombines TRBV5-1 with TRBJ2-5, with 10 bases aligning to TRBD1. The CDR3 has 15 amino acids. J was trimmed by 4 bases and V by 0 bases; bases with no gene match: 3. Germline-derived CDR1 and CDR2 are SGHRS and YFSETQ.

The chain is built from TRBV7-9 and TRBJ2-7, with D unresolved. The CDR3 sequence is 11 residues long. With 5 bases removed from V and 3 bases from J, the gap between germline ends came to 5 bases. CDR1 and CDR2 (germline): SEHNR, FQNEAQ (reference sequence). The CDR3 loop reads CASSQHYEQYF. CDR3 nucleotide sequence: TGTGCCAGCAGCCAACACTACGAGCAGTACTTC. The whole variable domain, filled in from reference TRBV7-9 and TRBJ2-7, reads DTGVSQNPRHKITKRGQNVTFRCDPISEHNRLYWYRQTLGQGPEFLTYFQNEAQLEKSRLLSDRFSAERPKGSFSTLEIQRTEQGDSAMYLCASSQHYEQYFGPGTRLTVT.

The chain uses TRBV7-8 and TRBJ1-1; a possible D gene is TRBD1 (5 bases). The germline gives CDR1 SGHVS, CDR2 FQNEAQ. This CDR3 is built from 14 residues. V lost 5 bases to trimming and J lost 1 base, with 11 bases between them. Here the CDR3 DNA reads TGTGCCAGCAGCCCCCATAGGGGGAACACTGAAGCTTTCTTT. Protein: CASSPHRGNTEAFF.

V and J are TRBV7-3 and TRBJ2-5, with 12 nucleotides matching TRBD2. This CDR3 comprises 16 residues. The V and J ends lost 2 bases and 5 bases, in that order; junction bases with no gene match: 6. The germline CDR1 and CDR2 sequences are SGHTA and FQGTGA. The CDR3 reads CASSLGGLAGLETQYF. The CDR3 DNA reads TGTGCCAGCAGCTTAGGAGGACTAGCGGGATTGGAGACCCAGTACTTC. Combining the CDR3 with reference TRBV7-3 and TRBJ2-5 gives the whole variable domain GAGVSQTPSNKVTEKGKYVELRCDPISGHTALYWYRQSLGQGPEFLIYFQGTGAADDSGLPNDRFFAVRPEGSVSTLKIQRTERGDSAVYLCASSLGGLAGLETQYFGPGTRLLVL.

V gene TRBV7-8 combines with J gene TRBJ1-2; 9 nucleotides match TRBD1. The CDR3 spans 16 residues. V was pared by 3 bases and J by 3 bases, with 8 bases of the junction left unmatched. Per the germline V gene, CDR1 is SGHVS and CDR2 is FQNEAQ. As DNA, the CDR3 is TGTGCCAGCAGCTTTCCCCTGGGACAGGGAGACTATGGCTACACCTTC. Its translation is CASSFPLGQGDYGYTF.

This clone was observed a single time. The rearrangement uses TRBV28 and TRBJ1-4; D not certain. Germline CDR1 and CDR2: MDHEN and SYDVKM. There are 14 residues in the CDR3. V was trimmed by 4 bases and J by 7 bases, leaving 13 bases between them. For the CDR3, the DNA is TGTGCCAGCAGTTCCACTACGATAGGTGAAAAACTGTTTTTT. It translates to CASSSTTIGEKLFF.

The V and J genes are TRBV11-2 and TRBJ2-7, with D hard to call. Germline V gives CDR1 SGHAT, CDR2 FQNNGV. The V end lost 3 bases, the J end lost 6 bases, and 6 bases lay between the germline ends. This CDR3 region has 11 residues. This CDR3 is CASSFGGEQYF. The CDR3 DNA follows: TGTGCCAGCAGCTTCGGCGGCGAGCAGTACTTC.